This TCR beta chain was captured in a study of OX40 agonist ivuxolimab in advanced cancers. Across the whole study: In this trial design, patients received ivuxolimab intravenously at 0.01 to 10 mg/kg every 2 weeks. Prior anti-PD-1, anti-PD-L1 or anti-CTLA-4 therapy did not bar entry, and approximately 43% had some.

Study outcomes and limitations: The study observed clonal expansion of CD4+ and CD8+ blood T cells by week 6 at 0.1 to 3.0 mg/kg.

Sampled blood was obtained at baseline, cycle 4 day 1, and cycle 7 day 1. TCRdb's table, derived via immunoSEQ multiplex PCR, lists solely in-frame clones and lacks some. The data hold some 130,000 clones, with roughly 91% observed a single time. In regard to this clone: No antigen is known for it.

This sequence originates from an adult with an advanced solid tumor such as melanoma, head and neck, liver or kidney cancer. The source material was CD4+ or CD8+ T cells sorted from blood, sampled in a trial of the OX40 agonist ivuxolimab.

The CDR3 loop reads CASSRLAGAYYEQYF. The DNA of the CDR3 is TGTGCCAGCAGTCGACTAGCGGGGGCTTACTACGAGCAGTACTTC. This chain connects TRBV6-6 to TRBJ2-7, with 12 bases matching TRBD2. The CDR3 extends over 15 amino acids. Germline CDR1 MNHNY, CDR2 SVGAGI (reference sequence). V dropped 5 bases and J dropped 3; count of bases not matched to a gene: 5.